The 21 T cell receptor beta chains reported below all come from one sample, sequenced in a study of cytomegalovirus exposure and HLA in healthy donors. TCRdb's copy holds only in-frame clones and misses some; the assay was immunoSEQ multiplex PCR. The sample lists 250,000 to 350,000 clones, about 90% occurring once. Sequenced material: PBMCs. These receptors all come from a woman aged 25 to 45 in good health and CMV-seropositive.

The rearrangement uses TRBV6-5 and TRBJ1-2, with 9 bases aligning to TRBD1. There are 15 residues in the CDR3. CDR1 is MNHEY and CDR2 is SVGAGI in the germline V gene. V was clipped by 0 bases and J by 4 bases; unmatched bases: 3. The CDR3 sequence: CASSYSVQGAYGYTF. The CDR3 nucleotides read TGTGCCAGCAGTTACTCGGTACAGGGGGCCTATGGCTACACCTTC.

This chain links TRBV2 with TRBJ2-7; D unresolved. The CDR3 contains 12 residues. The germline V gene encodes CDR1 SNHLY and CDR2 FYNNEI. V shed 8 bases and J shed 2 bases, with 10 bases lying between them. The CDR3 region is CASWGIAYEQYF. CDR3 sequence (DNA): TGTGCCAGCTGGGGAATCGCCTACGAGCAGTACTTC.

The V call is TRBV4-2, the J call TRBJ2-1; D not resolved. V was shortened by 5 bases and J by 6 bases, with 11 bases between the two germline ends. The CDR3 has 13 residues. Germline CDR1 and CDR2: LGHNA and YNFKEQ. CDR3 in DNA: TGTGCCAGCAGCTTCCGCCAAGGCAATGAGCAGTTCTTC. Its translation: CASSFRQGNEQFF.

This CDR3 reads CASSMGQGNQPQHF. CDR3 sequence (DNA): TGTGCCAGCAGCATGGGACAGGGGAATCAGCCCCAGCATTTT. The chain joins TRBV5-6 to TRBJ1-5; 10 positions match TRBD1. J was trimmed by 4 bases and V by 4 bases; bases with no gene match: 2. Per the germline V gene, CDR1 is SGHDT and CDR2 is YYEEEE. The CDR3 is 14 residues long. Based on the CDR3 plus reference TRBV5-6 and TRBJ1-5, the full variable domain is DAGVTQSPTHLIKTRGQQVTLRCSPKSGHDTVSWYQQALGQGPQFIFQYYEEEERQRGNFPDRFSGHQFPNYSSELNVNALLLGDSALYLCASSMGQGNQPQHFGDGTRLSIL.

This clone has just a few counts. The genes are TRBV5-4 and TRBJ2-5; TRBD2 aligns across 9 bases. The CDR3 consists of 15 residues. Germline V gene sequence: CDR1 SGHNT, CDR2 YYREEE (reference sequence). V lost 4 bases and J lost 5; bases outside the gene matches: 9. The CDR3 sequence is CASSPSGAPAETQYF. The CDR3 DNA reads TGTGCCAGCAGCCCTAGCGGGGCCCCGGCGGAGACCCAGTACTTC.

The gene calls are TRBV9 and TRBJ2-3; TRBD2 matches 10 bases. The CDR3 consists of 14 residues. Unmatched junction bases numbered 2, after V lost 1 base and J lost 6 bases. The germline V gene encodes CDR1 SGDLS and CDR2 YYNGEE. CDR3 DNA sequence: TGTGCCAGCAGCGTATTAGCGGGAGGTGATACGCAGTATTTT. Protein sequence: CASSVLAGGDTQYF.

The chain combines TRBV7-8 with TRBJ2-2; D is possibly TRBD2 (5 bases). The CDR3 has 15 residues. The germline V gene encodes CDR1 SGHVS and CDR2 FQNEAQ. V lost 3 bases and J 5 bases, leaving 13 bases between the germline ends. CDR3 sequence (DNA): TGTGCCAGCAGCTTTAGCTGGGAGAGGACCGGGGAGCTGTTTTTT. This sequence encodes CASSFSWERTGELFF. The whole variable domain, remainder taken from reference TRBV7-8 and TRBJ2-2, is GAGVSQSPRYKVAKRGQDVALRCDPISGHVSLFWYQQALGQGPEFLTYFQNEAQLDKSGLPSDRFFAERPEGSVSTLKIQRTQQEDSAVYLCASSFSWERTGELFFGEGSRLTVL.

The chain couples TRBV7-3 to TRBJ2-3, with 11 nucleotides matching TRBD1. Trimming removed 0 bases from V and 2 bases from J; junction bases left unmatched: 10. CDR1 and CDR2 from the germline V gene are SGHTA and FQGTGA. The CDR3 has 19 residues. The CDR3 DNA is TGTGCCAGCAGCTTAACCCCATCCGGGACAGGGGGACTCACAGATACGCAGTATTTT. This encodes CASSLTPSGTGGLTDTQYF.

CDR3 coding DNA: TGTGCCAGCAGCTTAGCGGGGTTTGTTGCAGATACGCAGTATTTT. Residues: CASSLAGFVADTQYF. This chain uses TRBV7-8 with TRBJ2-3, with D hard to call. V lost 0 bases and J 4 bases, leaving 11 bases between the germline ends. Germline V gene data show CDR1 as SGHVS and CDR2 as FQNEAQ. This CDR3 comprises 15 residues.

The gene calls are TRBV29-1 and TRBJ2-7; 11 bases align to TRBD2. The CDR3 is 13 amino acids. V shed 6 bases, J shed 2 bases, and the junction held 3 bases outside the gene matches. Germline V lookup: CDR1 SQVTM, CDR2 ANQGSEA. CDR3 nucleotides: TGCAGCGTGGGACTAGCGGTGACCTACGAGCAGTACTTC. Translating gives CSVGLAVTYEQYF.

V is TRBV18 and J is TRBJ1-6, with TRBD1 matching over 11 bases. CDR3 size: 14 residues. V lost 6 bases, J lost 7 bases, and 2 bases stayed unmatched. The V gene's germline CDR1 is KGHSH and CDR2 LQKENI. CDR3 residues: CASSGQGANSPLHF. The CDR3 DNA follows: TGTGCCAGCTCCGGACAGGGGGCCAATTCACCCCTCCACTTT.

The genes are TRBV27 and TRBJ2-1; no firm D call. Deletions cut 8 bases from V and 12 bases from J, with 11 bases between. CDR1 and CDR2 (germline): MNHEY, SMNVEV (reference sequence). The CDR3 is 10 amino acids. The DNA of the CDR3 is TGTGCCAGCGGCGACGTCGTGCAGTTCTTC. Its translation: CASGDVVQFF.

This sequence joins TRBV5-6 and TRBJ2-6; TRBD1 matches at 9 bases. CDR1 SGHDT and CDR2 YYEEEE come from the germline V gene. The CDR3 contains 18 residues. The V segment lost 0 bases and the J segment 0 bases; nucleotides outside the gene matches: 4. Here the CDR3 DNA reads TGTGCCAGCAGCTTGGACAGGGGGCGGTTCTCTGGGGCCAACGTCCTGACTTTC. Its protein product is CASSLDRGRFSGANVLTF.

The rearrangement links TRBV7-3 to TRBJ2-2; weak D call: TRBD1 (6 bases). The CDR3 has 15 residues. Deletions cut 5 bases from V and 7 bases from J, with 17 bases between. CDR1 SGHTA and CDR2 FQGTGA come from the germline V gene. The CDR3 DNA is TGTGCCAGCAGCCCCGCACAGGGCAGAGGCGGGGAGCTGTTTTTT. Residues: CASSPAQGRGGELFF.

The chain employs TRBV10-3 and TRBJ2-1; 15 bases line up with TRBD2. The CDR3 extends over 20 amino acids. Germline lookup yields CDR1 ENHRY and CDR2 SYGVKD. J was trimmed by 7 bases and V by 0 bases; bases with no gene match: 13. The CDR3 DNA reads TGTGCCATCAGTGAGTCGATTACGGGACTAGCGGGGGGAGATCAGAATGAGCAGTTCTTC. Amino acid sequence: CAISESITGLAGGDQNEQFF.

The gene calls are TRBV28 and TRBJ2-7; D call uncertain. CDR1 is MDHEN, CDR2 SYDVKM, per germline. V gave up 3 bases and J gave up 2 bases, with 8 bases separating them. The CDR3 runs 13 residues. The CDR3 DNA reads TGTGCCAGCAGTTTTACACATACCTACGAGCAGTACTTC. Protein sequence: CASSFTHTYEQYF.

This rearrangement joins TRBV7-6 to TRBJ2-3; the D is unclear. The CDR3 is made up of 14 amino acids. Germline V gives CDR1 SGHVS, CDR2 FNYEAQ. V lost 5 bases and J 5 bases, leaving 14 bases between the germline ends. In DNA, the CDR3 is TGTGCCAGCAGCCCCCAACCCGACGGAGATACGCAGTATTTT. This sequence encodes CASSPQPDGDTQYF.

The chain joins TRBV27 to TRBJ2-3; D call uncertain. The CDR3 sequence is 13 residues long. Germline assignment: CDR1 MNHEY and CDR2 SMNVEV (reference sequence). V lost 3 bases, J lost 4 bases, and 8 bases lay in between. CDR3 protein: CASSFRGSDTQYF. The CDR3 nucleotides read TGTGCCAGCAGTTTCCGAGGCTCAGATACGCAGTATTTT.

Written as DNA, the CDR3 is TGTGCCAGCAGGGGGTCCGAGACGGCAACCTATGGCTACACCTTC. Translation gives CASRGSETATYGYTF. The chain has TRBV6-5 and TRBJ1-2, with D unclear. This CDR3 comprises 15 residues. Trimming shortened V by 6 bases and J by 4 bases, and 18 bases separated the two germline ends. Germline loops: CDR1 MNHEY, CDR2 SVGAGI.

This clone came up once. The CDR3 DNA reads as TGTGCCAGCACCGACGGGGACAGGGGGATATACGAGCAGTACTTC. It translates to CASTDGDRGIYEQYF. This chain links TRBV7-9 with TRBJ2-7; 11 bases align to TRBD1. This CDR3 contains 15 residues. Germline CDR1 and CDR2: SEHNR and FQNEAQ (reference sequence). V shed 7 bases, J shed 4 bases, and the junction held 9 bases outside the gene matches.

This clone has only one observation. The chain carries TRBV7-9 and TRBJ2-1, with D tentatively TRBD2 (5 bases). Germline V gives CDR1 SEHNR, CDR2 FQNEAQ (reference sequence). The length of the CDR3 is 9 residues. CDR3 DNA: TGTGCAGCGGATCCTGGGCAGTTCTTC. This gives the protein CAADPGQFF. Supplemented by reference TRBV7-9 and TRBJ2-1, the full variable domain reads DTGVSQNPRHKITKRGQNVTFRCDPISEHNRLYWYRQTLGQGPEFLTYFQNEAQLEKSRLLSDRFSAERPKGSFSTLEIQRTEQGDSAMYLCAADPGQFFGPGTRLTVL.